One and the same sample provided the 16 T cell receptor beta chains below, sequenced in a study of vaccination and CD4 T cells after COVID-19 (dated by TCRdb to the early 2020s). Read against the paper, the sample's treatment or condition label means: approximately nine-day PBMC culture with coronavirus spike peptide pools or control peptides (ViraFEST assay). CD4+ T cells from unexposed donors were collected before the COVID-19 pandemic (2011-2018). Preparation of the library involved PCR. Instrument used: Illumina iSeq 100. TCR sequencing of DNA from cultured CD4+ T cells used the Oncomine TCR Beta short-read assay at the Johns Hopkins FTIC core. Using fastp at Q25 and MiXCR, TCRdb reprocessed the public reads and kept productive beta chains. Rows are unified per CDR3 protein, each entry keeping the most common DNA and genes. The sample table lists over 7,500 distinct CDR3 sequences, 30% to 35% of them with a count of one. The leading ten clones occupy about two fifths of the sample.

The antigens these receptors bind are not known. Sequencing was performed on CD4+ T cells from blood, cultured in vitro. The receptors were sampled from a human donor in good health.

V gene TRBV19 combines with J gene TRBJ1-1, with D possibly matching TRBD1 (6 bases). This CDR3 has 15 amino acids. CDR1 is LNHDA, CDR2 SQIVND, per germline (reference sequence). V lost 5 bases and J 5 bases, leaving 18 bases between the germline ends. Written as DNA, the CDR3 is TGTGCCAGTAGTCCAGGGGCGAGACTAGGGACTGAAGCTTTCTTT. Residues: CASSPGARLGTEAFF.

This clonotype is a singleton in its sample. The J gene is TRBJ2-3, the V gene TRBV7-3; TRBD2 is a possible D gene (7 bases). Deletions cut 1 base from V and 4 bases from J, with 15 bases between. CDR1 SGHTA and CDR2 FQGTGA come from the germline V gene. The CDR3 is 16 residues long. The CDR3 DNA reads as TGTGCCAGCAGCTTAAGCGTGGGGGGGCCACCAGATACGCAGTATTTT. Translated: CASSLSVGGPPDTQYF. Based on the CDR3 plus reference TRBV7-3 and TRBJ2-3, the full variable domain is GAGVSQTPSNKVTEKGKYVELRCDPISGHTALYWYRQSLGQGPEFLIYFQGTGAADDSGLPNDRFFAVRPEGSVSTLKIQRTERGDSAVYLCASSLSVGGPPDTQYFGPGTRLTVL.

The rearrangement uses TRBV4-2 and TRBJ1-6; D is ambiguous. Trimming removed 8 bases from V and 0 bases from J, with 8 bases in between. The CDR3 covers 14 residues. The germline V gene encodes CDR1 LGHNA and CDR2 YNFKEQ. CDR3 in amino acids: CASDFGSYNSPLHF. CDR3 sequence (DNA): TGTGCCAGCGACTTCGGCTCCTATAATTCACCCCTCCACTTT.

This rearrangement joins TRBV5-5 to TRBJ2-3; a possible D gene is TRBD2 (5 bases). The germline V gene has CDR1 SGHKS and CDR2 YYEKEE (reference sequence). The CDR3 has 15 residues. V lost 0 bases and J lost 4, with 12 bases in between. In DNA, the CDR3 is TGTGCCAGCAGCTTGGGCCCTGAGAGGGCAGATACGCAGTATTTT. The encoded protein is CASSLGPERADTQYF. The full variable domain, completed using reference TRBV5-5 and TRBJ2-3, is DAGVTQSPTHLIKTRGQQVTLRCSPISGHKSVSWYQQVLGQGPQFIFQYYEKEERGRGNFPDRFSARQFPNYSSELNVNALLLGDSALYLCASSLGPERADTQYFGPGTRLTVL.

This chain joins TRBV4-1 and TRBJ1-1; perhaps TRBD1 as D (6 bases). This CDR3 comprises 16 residues. V lost 6 bases and J 3 bases, leaving 20 bases between the germline ends. Germline CDR1 is MGHRA and CDR2 is YSYEKL. CDR3 DNA sequence: TGCGCCAGCAGGAGTCCACGAGACAGGACAGACACTGAAGCTTTCTTT. Protein: CASRSPRDRTDTEAFF.

This rearrangement joins TRBV20-1 to TRBJ2-3, with a weak D call TRBD1 (5 bases). Germline V gene data show CDR1 as DFQATT and CDR2 as SNEGSKA (reference sequence). V dropped 6 bases and J dropped 2 bases, with 12 bases sitting between them. The CDR3 is 13 amino acids. CDR3 coding DNA: TGCAGTGCCCCGGACACCCTCACAGATACGCAGTATTTT. The encoded protein is CSAPDTLTDTQYF.

The V call is TRBV29-1, the J call TRBJ2-1, with 12 bases matching TRBD1. Per germline, CDR1 SQVTM and CDR2 ANQGSEA. CDR3 length equals 16 residues. With 4 bases clipped from V and 8 bases from J, the junction kept 12 bases outside the gene matches. This CDR3 is CSVVAGDRGLFDEQFF. CDR3 nucleotides: TGCAGCGTTGTAGCGGGGGACAGGGGGCTTTTCGATGAGCAGTTCTTC.

This chain joins TRBV7-9 and TRBJ2-7; maybe TRBD1 (6 bases). Trimming removed 8 bases at V and 3 bases at J, with 17 bases between. Germline CDR1 and CDR2: SEHNR and FQNEAQ (reference sequence). This CDR3 contains 14 residues. In DNA, the CDR3 is TGTGCCAGCGACTCGGGACAAGCCCTCTACGAGCAGTACTTC. It codes for CASDSGQALYEQYF.

The CDR3 nucleotides are TGTGCCAGCAGCCCCCACGGACAGCGTGGCTACGAGCAGTACTTC. Amino acids: CASSPHGQRGYEQYF. J is TRBJ2-7 and V is TRBV5-4; maybe TRBD1 (6 bases). This CDR3 region has 15 residues. Germline loops: CDR1 SGHNT, CDR2 YYREEE (reference sequence). The V end lost 4 bases, the J end lost 3 bases, and 17 bases lay between the germline ends.

The chain recombines TRBV7-6 with TRBJ1-5, with D perhaps matching TRBD1 (6 bases). Trimming left V 2 bases short and J 3 bases short, with 11 bases between. Germline V gene sequence: CDR1 SGHVS, CDR2 FNYEAQ. The CDR3 runs to 15 residues. CDR3 amino acids: CASSLLQGSNQPQHF. CDR3 sequence (DNA): TGTGCCAGCAGCTTACTACAGGGTTCCAATCAGCCCCAGCATTTT.

This clonotype was picked up a small number of times. The CDR3 DNA reads as TGTGCCAGCCGACAGGGTCGGAATCAGCCCCAGCATTTT. Translating gives CASRQGRNQPQHF. The chain employs TRBV19 and TRBJ1-5, with 7 bases matching TRBD1. Germline V gene sequence: CDR1 LNHDA, CDR2 SQIVND (reference sequence). Trimming cost V 9 bases and J 4 bases; bases outside gene matches: 6. The CDR3 is 13 residues long.

This clonotype has only a few counts. The rearrangement joins TRBV2 to TRBJ1-2, with D possibly TRBD1 on 6 matching bases. CDR1 is SNHLY and CDR2 is FYNNEI in the germline V gene. This CDR3 is built from 14 residues. V shed 3 bases and J shed 3 bases, with 11 bases lying between them. CDR3 in DNA: TGTGCCAGCAGTGAGTCAGGGGACGACTATGGCTACACCTTC. Translating it yields CASSESGDDYGYTF.

The chain recombines TRBV12-3 or TRBV12-4 with TRBJ2-5; no definite D call. This CDR3 is 11 amino acids long. Between the trimmed V and J ends, which lost 1 base and 3 bases, there was a span of 0 bases. CDR3 region: CASSLEETQYF. CDR3 sequence (DNA): TGTGCCAGCAGTTTAGAAGAGACCCAGTACTTC.

J is TRBJ2-3 and V is TRBV11-1; 10 nucleotides line up with TRBD1. The length of the CDR3 is 18 residues. Looked up from germline, CDR1 is SGHAT and CDR2 is FQDESV (reference sequence). Germline trimming cut 4 bases from V and 1 base from J; bases unmatched to any gene: 11. The CDR3 nucleotides read TGTGCCAGCAGCTCAGTCATAATCGGGACAGGGGGCACAGATACGCAGTATTTT. Protein sequence: CASSSVIIGTGGTDTQYF.

CDR3 in DNA: TGCGCCAGCAGCTTGACCGTCAATCAGCCCCAGCATTTT. Amino acid sequence: CASSLTVNQPQHF. This chain uses TRBV5-1 with TRBJ1-5; D not resolved. The V and J ends lost 1 base and 3 bases respectively, with 5 bases between them. The CDR3 extends over 13 amino acids. Germline CDR1 SGHRS, CDR2 YFSETQ.

This clonotype turned up a few times. The gene calls are TRBV7-9 and TRBJ2-7, with D possibly being TRBD2 (6 bases). Germline CDR1 and CDR2: SEHNR and FQNEAQ (reference sequence). The CDR3 spans 15 residues. V was cut by 2 bases and J by 8 bases, with 19 bases left in between. The CDR3 protein is CASSLNASAGSKQYF. Written as DNA, the CDR3 is TGTGCCAGCAGCTTAAACGCGTCAGCGGGCTCCAAGCAGTACTTC.